The rows below give T cell receptor beta chains drawn from one sample of a study of radiation and T cells in renal cell carcinoma. Profiled with immunoSEQ multiplex PCR; TCRdb holds only in-frame clones, not every one. Among about 49,000 clones listed, approximately 80% were seen once. The input for sequencing was blood, taken from a patient whose treatment included radiotherapy and nephrectomy. The receptors derive from a woman in her 70s with renal cell carcinoma. The CDR3 runs from the conserved cysteine through the conserved F or W. A D gene is named only where the DNA matches it firmly. The size entry is marked missing in some rows and otherwise reads once, few, many or a size class.

abundance: -; j_gene: TRBJ2-1; v_gene: TRBV5-4; d_gene: -; CDR3aa: CASSFGAYNEQFF; CDR3nt: TGTGCCAGCAGCTTTGGCGCTTACAATGAGCAGTTCTTC
abundance: -; j_gene: TRBJ1-3; v_gene: TRBV25-1; d_gene: -; CDR3aa: CASHSSGNTIYF; CDR3nt: TGTGCCAGCCATAGCTCTGGAAACACCATATATTTT
abundance: few; j_gene: TRBJ1-2; v_gene: TRBV27; d_gene: TRBD1; CDR3aa: CASRGQGVSLHYGYTF; CDR3nt: TGTGCCAGCAGGGGACAGGGCGTTAGCCTCCACTATGGCTACACCTTC
abundance: once; j_gene: TRBJ1-5; v_gene: TRBV6-5; d_gene: -; CDR3aa: CASSLGGGNQPQHF; CDR3nt: TGTGCCAGCTCTTTGGGGGGCGGCAATCAGCCCCAGCATTTT
abundance: once; j_gene: TRBJ2-3; v_gene: TRBV7-8; d_gene: -; CDR3aa: CASSGGQRRTDTQYF; CDR3nt: TGTGCCAGCAGCGGGGGACAACGCCGCACAGATACGCAGTATTTT
abundance: -; j_gene: TRBJ2-6; v_gene: TRBV9; d_gene: -; CDR3aa: CASSPGRSGANVLTF; CDR3nt: TGTGCCAGCAGCCCAGGGCGCTCTGGGGCCAACGTCCTGACTTTC
abundance: -; j_gene: TRBJ2-3; v_gene: TRBV10-1; d_gene: -; CDR3aa: CASSESYSSSTDTQYF; CDR3nt: TGCGCCAGCAGTGAGTCGTACAGCAGCAGCACAGATACGCAGTATTTT
abundance: -; j_gene: TRBJ1-1; v_gene: TRBV21-1; d_gene: -; CDR3aa: CASSKVYRVWGTEAFF; CDR3nt: TGTGCCAGCAGCAAAGTATATAGGGTCTGGGGCACTGAAGCTTTCTTT
abundance: -; j_gene: TRBJ2-7; v_gene: TRBV27; d_gene: TRBD1; CDR3aa: CASSLGVDRASEQYF; CDR3nt: TGTGCCAGCAGTTTAGGGGTGGACAGGGCGAGCGAGCAGTACTTC
abundance: -; j_gene: TRBJ1-1; v_gene: TRBV6-5; d_gene: -; CDR3aa: CASRGNTEAFF; CDR3nt: TGTGCCAGCAGGGGAAACACTGAAGCTTTCTTT
abundance: -; j_gene: TRBJ2-7; v_gene: TRBV9; d_gene: -; CDR3aa: CASSVGRFSYEQYF; CDR3nt: TGTGCCAGCAGCGTAGGCAGGTTCTCCTACGAGCAGTACTTC
abundance: -; j_gene: TRBJ1-1; v_gene: TRBV30; d_gene: TRBD1; CDR3aa: CACRDRARGTEAFF; CDR3nt: TGTGCCTGCCGGGACAGGGCAAGGGGGACTGAAGCTTTCTTT
abundance: -; j_gene: TRBJ2-3; v_gene: TRBV5-1; d_gene: -; CDR3aa: CASSDSLSRADTQYF; CDR3nt: TGCGCCAGCAGCGACTCCCTAAGTCGGGCAGATACGCAGTATTTT
abundance: -; j_gene: TRBJ1-1; v_gene: TRBV5-1; d_gene: TRBD1; CDR3aa: CASSSTGYTEAFF; CDR3nt: TGCGCCAGCAGCTCGACAGGGTACACTGAAGCTTTCTTT
abundance: once; j_gene: TRBJ2-3; v_gene: TRBV6-5; d_gene: -; CDR3aa: CASSYFPRTSTDTQYF; CDR3nt: TGTGCCAGCAGTTACTTTCCTAGGACTAGCACAGATACGCAGTATTTT
abundance: -; j_gene: TRBJ2-7; v_gene: TRBV5-4; d_gene: TRBD1; CDR3aa: CASSSGTGTYEQYF; CDR3nt: TGTGCCAGCAGCAGCGGGACAGGGACGTACGAGCAGTACTTC
abundance: -; j_gene: TRBJ2-1; v_gene: TRBV5-6; d_gene: -; CDR3aa: CASSSRGTGVYNEQFF; CDR3nt: TGTGCCAGCAGCTCCCGGGGGACCGGAGTTTACAATGAGCAGTTCTTC
abundance: -; j_gene: TRBJ2-4; v_gene: TRBV19; d_gene: TRBD2; CDR3aa: CASSMAPLAGSKNIQYF; CDR3nt: TGTGCCAGTAGTATGGCCCCGCTAGCGGGGAGCAAAAACATTCAGTACTTC
abundance: once; j_gene: TRBJ2-7; v_gene: TRBV7-9; d_gene: TRBD2; CDR3aa: CASSPDDGAGGEQYF; CDR3nt: TGTGCCAGCAGCCCGGATGATGGGGCGGGGGGCGAGCAGTACTTC
abundance: -; j_gene: TRBJ2-1; v_gene: TRBV7-6; d_gene: -; CDR3aa: CASSLTLAHEQFF; CDR3nt: TGTGCCAGCAGCCTCACCTTAGCACATGAGCAGTTCTTC
abundance: once; j_gene: TRBJ2-1; v_gene: TRBV30; d_gene: -; CDR3aa: CAWRVLGAVVF; CDR3nt: TGTGCCTGGAGGGTTCTGGGGGCGGTGGTCTTC
abundance: -; j_gene: TRBJ1-2; v_gene: TRBV19; d_gene: -; CDR3aa: CASSITGFGYTF; CDR3nt: TGTGCCAGTAGTATTACAGGGTTCGGCTACACCTTC
abundance: few; j_gene: TRBJ2-2; v_gene: TRBV18; d_gene: -; CDR3aa: CASSPISDGELFF; CDR3nt: TGTGCCAGCTCACCGATATCAGACGGGGAGCTGTTTTTT
abundance: -; j_gene: TRBJ2-7; v_gene: TRBV11-2; d_gene: TRBD2; CDR3aa: CASSLVAGDEQYF; CDR3nt: TGTGCCAGCAGCTTAGTTGCGGGAGACGAGCAGTACTTC
abundance: once; j_gene: TRBJ1-2; v_gene: TRBV9; d_gene: -; CDR3aa: CASSVPRYGYTF; CDR3nt: TGTGCCAGCAGCGTCCCCAGGTATGGCTACACCTTC
abundance: -; j_gene: TRBJ1-1; v_gene: TRBV30; d_gene: TRBD1; CDR3aa: CAWSRDRGIAFF; CDR3nt: TGTGCCTGGAGTAGGGACAGGGGGATAGCTTTCTTT
abundance: -; j_gene: TRBJ2-3; v_gene: TRBV9; d_gene: -; CDR3aa: CASSVGAVGGTDTQYF; CDR3nt: TGTGCCAGCAGCGTAGGAGCGGTGGGCGGGACAGATACGCAGTATTTT
abundance: -; j_gene: TRBJ1-3; v_gene: TRBV5-6; d_gene: -; CDR3aa: CASSYSTGNTIYF; CDR3nt: TGTGCCAGCAGCTACTCTACTGGAAACACCATATATTTT
abundance: -; j_gene: TRBJ1-1; v_gene: TRBV9; d_gene: -; CDR3aa: CASSVAGAAHEGEAFF; CDR3nt: TGTGCCAGCAGCGTAGCTGGGGCGGCCCATGAGGGTGAAGCTTTCTTT